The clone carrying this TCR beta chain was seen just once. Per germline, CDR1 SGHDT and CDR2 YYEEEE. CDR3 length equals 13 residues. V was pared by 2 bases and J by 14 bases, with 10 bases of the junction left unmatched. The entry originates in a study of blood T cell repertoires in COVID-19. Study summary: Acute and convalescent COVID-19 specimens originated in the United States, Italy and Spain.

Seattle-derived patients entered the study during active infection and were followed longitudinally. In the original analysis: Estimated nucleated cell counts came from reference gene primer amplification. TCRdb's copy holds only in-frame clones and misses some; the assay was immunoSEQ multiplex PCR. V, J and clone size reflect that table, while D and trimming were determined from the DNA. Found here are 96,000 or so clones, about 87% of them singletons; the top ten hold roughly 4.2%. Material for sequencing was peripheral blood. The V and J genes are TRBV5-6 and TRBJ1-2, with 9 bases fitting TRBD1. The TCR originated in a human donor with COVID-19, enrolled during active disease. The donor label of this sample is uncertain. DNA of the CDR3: TGTGCCAGCAGCTTTGGACAGGGGCGGGAAGAAACCTTC. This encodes CASSFGQGREETF.